This T cell receptor beta chain was sequenced during a study of cytomegalovirus exposure and HLA in healthy donors. The PCR employed 60 Vbeta primers together with 13 Jbeta primers. Sequenced by immunoSEQ multiplex PCR; TCRdb stores in-frame clones only, minus some. Of around 110,000 clones detected, around 73% appear once; the ten largest clones hold 7% to 8%. For this clone: Its antigen is undetermined.

The CDR3 loop spans 16 amino acids. V shed 3 bases and J shed 9 bases, with 21 bases lying between them. Germline V gene lookup returns CDR1 MRHNA and CDR2 SNTAGT. Findings and caveats of the study: The study put 150 or so TCR beta chains on its list as cytomegalovirus-associated.

This chain links TRBV6-4 with TRBJ2-1; D possibly corresponds to TRBD2 (5 bases). The sample consisted of PBMCs. This clonotype was sampled from a young man in good health and CMV-seronegative. CDR3 coding DNA: TGTGCCAGCAGTGAGCGAACTAGTCTCGCTGGCGGTGAGCAGTTCTTC. This gives the protein CASSERTSLAGGEQFF.